This T cell receptor (beta chain) was identified during a study of blood T cell repertoires in COVID-19 (dated by TCRdb to 2020 to 2021). Context from the whole study: Samples covering the acute and convalescent phases of COVID-19 were provided by collaborators in the United States, Italy and Spain. The repertoires were released in a freely available public database intended as a resource for research on the immune response to SARS-CoV-2. The dataset comprised deeply sampled blood TCRbeta repertoires from subjects exposed to, actively infected with, or recovered from COVID-19. The samples were drawn from two sources: the first 160 participants of the ongoing ImmuneRACE study, and some 1,300 subjects contributed by 6 global collaborators. Sample metadata almost always included a de-identified subject ID, COVID-19 status, age in years and sex. The material from the prospective study consisted of cDNA or gDNA derived from T cells, B-cell-depleted T cells, or PBMCs. Where available, HLA class I and class II types were taken from metadata supplied by the sample provider and were not determined by assay-based typing.

Results and caveats for the whole study, not just this receptor: Clinical and demographic metadata were provided uncurated, with the amount varying by source and participant.

Participants in the prospective study were aged about 18 to 95 years, lived in over 20 United States geographic areas, and enrolled through a virtual design. To assign participants to cohorts, the prospective study relied on clinical history that participants themselves reported in a screening survey and a study questionnaire. Each participant in the prospective study had whole blood, serum and a nasopharyngeal or oropharyngeal swab collected by mobile phlebotomists. Over a roughly 2-month period, participants in the prospective study had the option of providing additional blood draws and questionnaires. Prospective study blood samples were shipped either frozen or at room temperature before DNA extraction. The CDR3 goes from the cysteine to the phenylalanine over 14 residues. The DNA shown is the 42-base CDR3, in frame from base 1. CDR1 and CDR2 are drawn from the germline V gene: SGHRS, YFSETQ. V ends up 4 bases short and J 2 bases short, with an unmatched junction base count of 2.

The immunoSEQ Assay, a bias-controlled multiplex PCR, was used to amplify TCRbeta CDR3 regions from genomic DNA. The authors processed their data as follows. Nucleated cell counts per sample were estimated from amplification of reference gene primers within the assay. To quantify the absolute abundance of each unique TCRbeta CDR3 rearrangement, sequence reads were collapsed and filtered. For each sample, productive Simpson clonality was calculated as the square root of Simpson's diversity index across productive rearrangements. Sourced from immuneACCESS, this table was stored by TCRdb with only in-frame sequences that have V and J called. A share of the clones is absent; for the studies checked, an unresolved V gene accounts for under half, and the remainder has no known explanation. The DNA gave D and trimming, while V, J and clone size come from that table. This sample has a few hundred thousand clones in its table, and about 90% of those were observed once. The ten largest clonotypes hold more than 1% of the sample.

As to this clone: Its antigen has not been determined. No per-base quality is available; no much larger clone lies one base away.

This clonotype was sampled from a human donor in a cohort exposed to, infected with or recovered from COVID-19 (not recorded which). The donor label of this sample is uncertain. Material: PBMCs or T cells enriched from blood (not recorded which). The chain is made from TRBV5-1 and TRBJ1-3, and TRBD1 matches 8 of the central bases. The CDR3 sequence is CASSETGAGNTIYF. The DNA is as follows: TGCGCCAGCAGCGAGACAGGGGCTGGAAACACCATATATTTT.